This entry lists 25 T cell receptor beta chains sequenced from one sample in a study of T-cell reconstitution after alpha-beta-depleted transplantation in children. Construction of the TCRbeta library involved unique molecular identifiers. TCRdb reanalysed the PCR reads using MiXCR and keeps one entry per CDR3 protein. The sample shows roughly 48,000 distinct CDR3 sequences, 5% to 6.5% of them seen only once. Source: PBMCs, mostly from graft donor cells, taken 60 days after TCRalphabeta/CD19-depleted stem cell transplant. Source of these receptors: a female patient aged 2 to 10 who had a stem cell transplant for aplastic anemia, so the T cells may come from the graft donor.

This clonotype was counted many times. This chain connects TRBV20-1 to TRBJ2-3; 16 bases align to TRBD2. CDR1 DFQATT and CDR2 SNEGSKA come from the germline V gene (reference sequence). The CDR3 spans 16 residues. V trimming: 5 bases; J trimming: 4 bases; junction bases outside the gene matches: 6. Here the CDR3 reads CSAPGLAGGPSDTQYF. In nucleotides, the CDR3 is TGCAGTGCTCCGGGACTAGCGGGAGGGCCCTCAGATACGCAGTATTTT.

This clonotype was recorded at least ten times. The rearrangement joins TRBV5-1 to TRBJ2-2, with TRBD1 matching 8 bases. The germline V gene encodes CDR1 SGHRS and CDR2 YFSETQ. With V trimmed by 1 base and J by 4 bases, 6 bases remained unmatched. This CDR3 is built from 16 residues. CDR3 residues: CASSLTGQGGTGELFF. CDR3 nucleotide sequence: TGCGCCAGCAGCTTGACCGGACAGGGTGGCACCGGGGAGCTGTTTTTT.

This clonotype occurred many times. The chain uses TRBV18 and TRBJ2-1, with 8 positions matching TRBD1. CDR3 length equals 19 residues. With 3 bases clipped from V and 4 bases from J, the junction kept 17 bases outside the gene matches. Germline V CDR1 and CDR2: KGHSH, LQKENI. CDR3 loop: CASSPRTGSYSGLYNEQFF. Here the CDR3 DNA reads TGTGCCAGCTCACCTAGGACAGGGTCCTATTCAGGCCTTTACAATGAGCAGTTCTTC.

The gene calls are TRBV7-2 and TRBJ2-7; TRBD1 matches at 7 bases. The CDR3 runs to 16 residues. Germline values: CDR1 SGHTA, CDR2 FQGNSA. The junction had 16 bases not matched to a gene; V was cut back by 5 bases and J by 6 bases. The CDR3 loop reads CASSTRQGAPLFEQYF. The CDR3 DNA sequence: TGTGCCAGCAGCACCAGACAGGGCGCCCCACTATTCGAGCAGTACTTC.

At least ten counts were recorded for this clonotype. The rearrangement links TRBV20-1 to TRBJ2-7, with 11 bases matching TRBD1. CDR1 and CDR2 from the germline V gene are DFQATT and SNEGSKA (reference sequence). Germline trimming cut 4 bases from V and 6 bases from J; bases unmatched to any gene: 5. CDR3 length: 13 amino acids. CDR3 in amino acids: CSATWDRGSEQYF. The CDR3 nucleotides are TGCAGTGCTACCTGGGACAGGGGGAGCGAGCAGTACTTC.

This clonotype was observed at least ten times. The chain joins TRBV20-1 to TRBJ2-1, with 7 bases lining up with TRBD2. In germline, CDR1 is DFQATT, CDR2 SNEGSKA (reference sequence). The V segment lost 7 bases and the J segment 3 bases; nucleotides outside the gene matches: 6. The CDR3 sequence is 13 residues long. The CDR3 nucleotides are TGCAGTGTTCAGCGGGACCTCTACAATGAGCAGTTCTTC. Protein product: CSVQRDLYNEQFF.

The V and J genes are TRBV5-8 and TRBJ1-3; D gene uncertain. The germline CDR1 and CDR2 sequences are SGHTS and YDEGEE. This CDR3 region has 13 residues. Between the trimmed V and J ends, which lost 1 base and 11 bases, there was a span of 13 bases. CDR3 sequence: CASSLKNGVSIYF. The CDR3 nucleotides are TGTGCCAGCAGCTTGAAGAATGGGGTCTCCATATATTTT.

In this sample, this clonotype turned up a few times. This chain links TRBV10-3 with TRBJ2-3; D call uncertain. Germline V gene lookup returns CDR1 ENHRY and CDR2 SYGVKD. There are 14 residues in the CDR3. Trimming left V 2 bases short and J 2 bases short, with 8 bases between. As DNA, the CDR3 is TGTGCCATCAGTGAGGGCCAGATCACAGATACGCAGTATTTT. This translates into CAISEGQITDTQYF.

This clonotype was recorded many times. The CDR3 here is CASSQDGRSNVYENIQYF. CDR3 bases: TGTGCCAGCAGCCAAGATGGCAGGTCGAATGTGTACGAAAACATTCAGTACTTC. This chain joins TRBV4-2 and TRBJ2-4; D ambiguous. The CDR3 has 18 residues. Germline assignment: CDR1 LGHNA and CDR2 YNFKEQ. Trimming shortened V by 0 bases and J by 5 bases, and 20 bases separated the two germline ends.

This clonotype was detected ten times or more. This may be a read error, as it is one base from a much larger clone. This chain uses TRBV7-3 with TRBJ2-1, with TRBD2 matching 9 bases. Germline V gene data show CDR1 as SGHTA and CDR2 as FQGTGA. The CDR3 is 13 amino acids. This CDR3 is CDSSLLAGNEQFF. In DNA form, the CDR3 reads TGTGACAGCAGCTTACTAGCGGGCAATGAGCAGTTCTTC. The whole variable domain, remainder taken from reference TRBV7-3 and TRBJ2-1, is GAGVSQTPSNKVTEKGKYVELRCDPISGHTALYWYRQSLGQGPEFLIYFQGTGAADDSGLPNDRFFAVRPEGSVSTLKIQRTERGDSAVYLCDSSLLAGNEQFFGPGTRLTVL.

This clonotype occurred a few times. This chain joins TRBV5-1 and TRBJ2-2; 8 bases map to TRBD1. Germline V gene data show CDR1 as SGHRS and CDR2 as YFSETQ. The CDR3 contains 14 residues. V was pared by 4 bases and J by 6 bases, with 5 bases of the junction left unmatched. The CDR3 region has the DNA TGCGCCAGCAGCACTGGACAGGGCTCCGGGGAGCTGTTTTTT. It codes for CASSTGQGSGELFF.

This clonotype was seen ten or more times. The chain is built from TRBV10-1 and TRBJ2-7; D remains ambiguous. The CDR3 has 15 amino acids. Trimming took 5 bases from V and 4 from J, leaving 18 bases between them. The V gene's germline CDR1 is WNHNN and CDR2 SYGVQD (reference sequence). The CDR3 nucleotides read TGCGCCAGCAGTAAAGTTTGGCTATCCCCTTACGAGCAGTACGTC. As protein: CASSKVWLSPYEQYV.

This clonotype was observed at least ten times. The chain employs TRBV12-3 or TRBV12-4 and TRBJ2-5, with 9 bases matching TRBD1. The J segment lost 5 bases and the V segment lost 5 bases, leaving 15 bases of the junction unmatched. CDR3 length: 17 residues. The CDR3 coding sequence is TGTGCCAGCAGTCTTCCGGGACAGGGTATTTTTTCGGAGACCCAGTACTTC. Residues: CASSLPGQGIFSETQYF.

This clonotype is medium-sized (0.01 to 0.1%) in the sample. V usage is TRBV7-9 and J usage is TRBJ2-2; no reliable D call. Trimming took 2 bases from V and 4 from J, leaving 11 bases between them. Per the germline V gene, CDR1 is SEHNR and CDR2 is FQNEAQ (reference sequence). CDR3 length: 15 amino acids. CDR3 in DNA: TGTGCCAGCAGCTTATCACGGACGGCCACCGGGGAGCTGTTTTTT. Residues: CASSLSRTATGELFF.

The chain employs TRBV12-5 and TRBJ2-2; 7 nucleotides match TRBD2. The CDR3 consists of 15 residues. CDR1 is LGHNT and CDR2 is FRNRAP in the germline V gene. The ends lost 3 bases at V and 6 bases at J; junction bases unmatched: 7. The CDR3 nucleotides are TGTGCTAGTGGTTTTTTCGCGGGAGCACCCGGGGAGCTGTTTTTT. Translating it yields CASGFFAGAPGELFF.

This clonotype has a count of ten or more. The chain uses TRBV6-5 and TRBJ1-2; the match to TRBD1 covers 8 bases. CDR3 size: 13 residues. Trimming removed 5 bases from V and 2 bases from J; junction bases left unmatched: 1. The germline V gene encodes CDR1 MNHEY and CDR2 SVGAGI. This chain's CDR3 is CASSRTGNYGYTF. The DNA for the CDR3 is TGTGCCAGCAGTAGGACAGGGAACTATGGCTACACCTTC.

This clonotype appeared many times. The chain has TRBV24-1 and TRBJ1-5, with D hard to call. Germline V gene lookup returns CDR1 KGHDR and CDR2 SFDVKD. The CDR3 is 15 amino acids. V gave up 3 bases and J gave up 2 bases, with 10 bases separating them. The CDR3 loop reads CATSDPRGGNQPQHF. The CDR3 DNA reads TGTGCCACCAGTGATCCAAGAGGCGGCAATCAGCCCCAGCATTTT.

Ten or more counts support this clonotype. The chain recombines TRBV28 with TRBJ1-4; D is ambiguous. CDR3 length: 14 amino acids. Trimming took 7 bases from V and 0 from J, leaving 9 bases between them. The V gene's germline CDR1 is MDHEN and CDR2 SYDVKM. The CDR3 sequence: CASTELSTNEKLFF. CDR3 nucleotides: TGTGCCAGCACCGAGCTTTCAACTAATGAAAAACTGTTTTTT.

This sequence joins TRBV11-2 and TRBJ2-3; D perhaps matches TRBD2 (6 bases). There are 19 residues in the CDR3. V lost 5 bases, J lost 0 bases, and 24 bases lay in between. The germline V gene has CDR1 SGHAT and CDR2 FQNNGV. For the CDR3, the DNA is TGTGCCAGCAGCCCAAGCAGACAGAAAATAGCGGAAAGCACAGATACGCAGTATTTT. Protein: CASSPSRQKIAESTDTQYF. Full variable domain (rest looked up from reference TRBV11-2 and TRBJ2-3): EAGVAQSPRYKIIEKRQSVAFWCNPISGHATLYWYQQILGQGPKLLIQFQNNGVVDDSQLPKDRFSAERLKGVDSTLKIQPAKLEDSAVYLCASSPSRQKIAESTDTQYFGPGTRLTVL.

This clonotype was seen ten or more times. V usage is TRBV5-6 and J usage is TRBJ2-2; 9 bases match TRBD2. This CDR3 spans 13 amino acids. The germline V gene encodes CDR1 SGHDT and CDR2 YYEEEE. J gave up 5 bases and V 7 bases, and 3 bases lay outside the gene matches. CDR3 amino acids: CASGTSPTGELFF. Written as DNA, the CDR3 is TGTGCCAGCGGGACTAGCCCTACCGGGGAGCTGTTTTTT.

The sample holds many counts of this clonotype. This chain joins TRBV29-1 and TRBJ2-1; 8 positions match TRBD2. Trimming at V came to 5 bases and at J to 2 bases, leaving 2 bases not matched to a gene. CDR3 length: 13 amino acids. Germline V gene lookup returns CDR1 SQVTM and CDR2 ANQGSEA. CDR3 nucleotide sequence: TGCAGCGTTTCGGGGGGGGCCTACAATGAGCAGTTCTTC. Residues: CSVSGGAYNEQFF.

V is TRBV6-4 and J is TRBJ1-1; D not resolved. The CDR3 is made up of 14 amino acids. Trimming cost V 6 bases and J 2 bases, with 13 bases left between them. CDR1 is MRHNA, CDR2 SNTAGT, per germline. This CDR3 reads CASRSGGFNTEAFF. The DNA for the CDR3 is TGTGCCAGCAGGTCTGGAGGGTTTAACACTGAAGCTTTCTTT.

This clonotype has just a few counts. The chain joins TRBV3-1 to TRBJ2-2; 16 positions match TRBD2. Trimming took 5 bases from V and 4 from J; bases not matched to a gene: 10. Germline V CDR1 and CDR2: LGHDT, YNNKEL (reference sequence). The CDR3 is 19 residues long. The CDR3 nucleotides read TGTGCCAGCAGCTCAAGGGGACTAGCGGGGGGGCTAGGCACCGGGGAGCTGTTTTTT. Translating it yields CASSSRGLAGGLGTGELFF.

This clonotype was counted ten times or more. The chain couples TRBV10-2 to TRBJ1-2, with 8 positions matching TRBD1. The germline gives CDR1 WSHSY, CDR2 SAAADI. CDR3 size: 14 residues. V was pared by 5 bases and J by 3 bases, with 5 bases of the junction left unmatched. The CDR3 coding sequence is TGCGCCAGCAGTCCCGGACAGGGTTACTATGGCTACACCTTC. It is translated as CASSPGQGYYGYTF.

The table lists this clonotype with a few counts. CDR3 sequence (DNA): TGTGCCAGCAGCTTAGTTTTTTTAGAGGCCGATACGCAGTATTTT. As protein: CASSLVFLEADTQYF. The J gene is TRBJ2-3, the V gene TRBV7-2; no reliable D call. Trimming stripped 1 base from V and 6 bases from J, with 14 bases between. CDR1 and CDR2 (germline): SGHTA, FQGNSA. The CDR3 is made up of 15 amino acids.